A single sample gave rise to the 28 T cell receptor beta chains below, sequenced in a study of T-cell reconstitution after alpha-beta-depleted transplantation in children. Unique molecular identifiers were used to barcode this TCRbeta library. Each CDR3 protein gets one entry after TCRdb re-called the PCR reads with MiXCR. There are some 300,000 distinct CDR3 sequences in the sample; approximately 10% occur only once, and roughly 2.5% lies in the top ten. Material: PBMCs from the stem cell graft donor, obtained from the stem cell graft. Every receptor here comes from a human donor who donated a stem cell graft to a child with acute lymphoblastic leukemia.

This clonotype was seen a handful of times. The rearrangement uses TRBV6-2 or TRBV6-3 and TRBJ2-3, with D possibly matching TRBD2 (6 bases). CDR3 length: 12 amino acids. V was pared by 7 bases and J by 6 bases, with 11 bases between. The germline V gene encodes CDR1 MNHEY and CDR2 SVGEGT. The CDR3 region is CASTHGGDTQYF. In nucleotides, the CDR3 is TGTGCCAGCACCCATGGGGGGGATACGCAGTATTTT.

This clonotype appeared a few times. The V and J genes are TRBV6-5 and TRBJ2-1; D call uncertain. Trimming took off 6 bases at V and 4 bases at J, with 13 bases between the two ends. The CDR3 is made up of 14 amino acids. The V gene's germline CDR1 is MNHEY and CDR2 SVGAGI. The CDR3 reads CASSQSLGYNEQFF. CDR3 nucleotides: TGTGCCAGCAGCCAGTCTTTGGGGTACAATGAGCAGTTCTTC.

This clonotype has a handful of counts. The chain is built from TRBV12-5 and TRBJ2-7, with D possibly TRBD2 on 5 matching bases. Trimming took 7 bases from V and 4 from J, leaving 23 bases between them. The CDR3 is made up of 16 amino acids. Germline loops: CDR1 LGHNT, CDR2 FRNRAP. This CDR3 is CASALILSGGRYEQYF. The CDR3 coding sequence is TGTGCTAGTGCCCTCATACTAAGCGGTGGAAGGTACGAGCAGTACTTC. The full variable domain, rest sourced from reference TRBV12-5 and TRBJ2-7, is DARVTQTPRHKVTEMGQEVTMRCQPILGHNTVFWYRQTMMQGLELLAYFRNRAPLDDSGMPKDRFSAEMPDATLATLKIQPSEPRDSAVYFCASALILSGGRYEQYFGPGTRLTVT.

This clonotype was counted only a few times. V usage is TRBV19 and J usage is TRBJ1-4, with unresolved D. CDR3 length: 14 residues. The germline CDR1 and CDR2 sequences are LNHDA and SQIVND (reference sequence). Between the trimmed V and J ends, which lost 3 bases and 6 bases, there was a span of 11 bases. This chain's CDR3 is CASSMTGYDEKLFF. The CDR3 nucleotides read TGTGCCAGTAGTATGACGGGCTACGATGAAAAACTGTTTTTT.

The CDR3 bases are TGTGCCAGCAGTCCCCCGACTAGCGGGAGAGATAGCACAGATACGCAGTATTTT. As protein: CASSPPTSGRDSTDTQYF. V and J are TRBV6-1 and TRBJ2-3; 12 nucleotides agree with TRBD2. V gave up 5 bases and J gave up 0 bases; unmatched junction bases: 9. Germline V gene sequence: CDR1 MNHNS, CDR2 SASEGT. The CDR3 has 18 residues.

In its sample, this clonotype was seen many times. CDR3 nucleotides: TGTGCCATCAGTTCTATTACCGGGACAGGGAAAGGGACCGGGGAGCTGTTTTTT. As protein: CAISSITGTGKGTGELFF. This chain joins TRBV10-3 and TRBJ2-2; 9 bases are a match to TRBD1. V shed 5 bases, J shed 5 bases, and the junction held 15 bases outside the gene matches. Looked up from germline, CDR1 is ENHRY and CDR2 is SYGVKD. The CDR3 is made up of 18 amino acids.

This chain links TRBV4-1 with TRBJ2-7; 7 bases match TRBD2. The CDR3 length is 14 residues. Trimming cost V 4 bases and J 3 bases; bases outside gene matches: 6. Germline V lookup: CDR1 MGHRA, CDR2 YSYEKL. CDR3 in amino acids: CASSPGGFFYEQYF. The CDR3 nucleotides are TGCGCCAGCAGCCCCGGGGGGTTCTTCTACGAGCAGTACTTC.

This clonotype was detected ten times or more. This chain joins TRBV29-1 and TRBJ1-1; no definite D call. The V gene lost 4 bases and the J gene lost 0 bases, with 6 bases spanning the gap. The germline V gene has CDR1 SQVTM and CDR2 ANQGSEA. This CDR3 is built from 12 residues. The CDR3 sequence is CSVGQLNTEAFF. Written as DNA, the CDR3 is TGCAGCGTTGGCCAGTTGAACACTGAAGCTTTCTTT.

Only a few counts were recorded for this clonotype. The CDR3 nucleotides read TGCGCCAGCAGCTCTAGGACCTACAATGAGCAGTTCTTC. Residues: CASSSRTYNEQFF. The V call is TRBV5-1, the J call TRBJ2-1; D not resolved. V was pared by 3 bases and J by 2 bases, with 6 bases between. The CDR3 is 13 amino acids. Germline V gene data show CDR1 as SGHRS and CDR2 as YFSETQ.

The genes are TRBV7-2 and TRBJ2-3; maybe TRBD2 (5 bases). The V and J ends lost 0 bases and 3 bases respectively, with 13 bases between them. This CDR3 contains 16 residues. Germline CDR1 SGHTA, CDR2 FQGNSA. The CDR3, as DNA: TGTGCCAGCAGCTTAGCCAGCTTGAGGGTTACAGATACGCAGTATTTT. This sequence encodes CASSLASLRVTDTQYF.

The chain is built from TRBV12-3 or TRBV12-4 and TRBJ1-3; 7 bases line up with TRBD1. CDR3 length: 15 amino acids. V was pared by 4 bases and J by 5 bases, with 8 bases of the junction left unmatched. The CDR3 DNA follows: TGTGCCAGCAGTTCGTTTGACAGGGAAAGAAACACCATATATTTT. Its protein is CASSSFDRERNTIYF.

The chain is built from TRBV4-3 and TRBJ2-3, with D maybe TRBD2 (6 bases). The V gene's germline CDR1 is LGHNA and CDR2 YSLEER. CDR3 length equals 16 residues. Trimming took off 0 bases at V and 2 bases at J, with 12 bases between the two ends. DNA for the CDR3: TGCGCCAGCAGCCAAGATAGGGCTAGCGTCACAGATACGCAGTATTTT. Translating it yields CASSQDRASVTDTQYF.

The chain has TRBV4-1 and TRBJ2-1, with 10 nucleotides matching TRBD2. Germline V gives CDR1 MGHRA, CDR2 YSYEKL. The CDR3 sequence is 16 residues long. V shed 3 bases and J 8 bases; nucleotides not matched to a gene: 10. CDR3 in amino acids: CASSQFSSGSVDEQFF. The CDR3 DNA sequence: TGCGCCAGCAGCCAGTTTTCTAGCGGGAGTGTCGATGAGCAGTTCTTC.

This rearrangement joins TRBV5-1 to TRBJ2-4; possibly TRBD2 for D (6 bases). Germline V gene lookup returns CDR1 SGHRS and CDR2 YFSETQ. Trimming took 4 bases from V and 4 from J, leaving 18 bases between them. CDR3 length equals 16 residues. CDR3 nucleotide sequence: TGCGCCAGCAGCGACCCGGGACTGAAACTTAAAAACATTCAGTACTTC. It codes for CASSDPGLKLKNIQYF. Supplemented by reference TRBV5-1 and TRBJ2-4, the full variable domain reads KAGVTQTPRYLIKTRGQQVTLSCSPISGHRSVSWYQQTPGQGLQFLFEYFSETQRNKGNFPGRFSGRQFSNSRSEMNVSTLELGDSALYLCASSDPGLKLKNIQYFGAGTRLSVL.

This chain links TRBV7-8 with TRBJ2-3; TRBD1 matches 8 bases. Trimming took 0 bases from V and 4 from J; bases not matched to a gene: 9. The CDR3 contains 17 residues. Germline CDR1 is SGHVS and CDR2 is FQNEAQ. CDR3 nucleotide sequence: TGTGCCAGCAGCTTAGCGATTTTACGGACAGGGCCAGATACGCAGTATTTT. Protein: CASSLAILRTGPDTQYF.

The chain joins TRBV5-1 to TRBJ2-1; possibly TRBD1 for D (6 bases). CDR3 size: 18 residues. V was clipped by 2 bases and J by 0 bases, with 18 bases between them. Germline V gives CDR1 SGHRS, CDR2 YFSETQ. The CDR3 DNA is TGCGCCAGCAGCTTAGGCCAGGGGAAGCGGTACTCCTACAATGAGCAGTTCTTC. It specifies CASSLGQGKRYSYNEQFF.

This clonotype was seen at least ten times. The V and J genes are TRBV11-2 and TRBJ2-1, with D possibly matching TRBD2 (5 bases). The CDR3 length is 18 residues. Germline values: CDR1 SGHAT, CDR2 FQNNGV. V was cut by 0 bases and J by 8 bases, with 23 bases left in between. The DNA for the CDR3 is TGTGCCAGCAGCTTAGATTTCTTTGCCGTGCCGGGAACAGATGAGCAGTTCTTC. It translates to CASSLDFFAVPGTDEQFF.

V gene TRBV7-7 combines with J gene TRBJ2-3; 12 nucleotides agree with TRBD2. The closer fit of TRBJ2-5 to the DNA end suggests the J call may be wrong. Germline CDR1 reads SSHAT; CDR2 reads FNYEAQ (reference sequence). This CDR3 region has 15 residues. Here the CDR3 reads CASSRLAGVRETQYF. Written as DNA, the CDR3 is TGTGCCAGCAGCAGACTAGCGGGAGTTAGAGAGACCCAGTACTTC.

This clonotype was recorded a few times. The rearrangement joins TRBV4-3 to TRBJ1-3; the D is unclear. V lost 0 bases to trimming and J lost 1 base, with 10 bases between them. CDR1 is LGHNA, CDR2 YSLEER, per germline. This CDR3 spans 16 amino acids. The CDR3 loop is CASSQEWDTSGNTIYF. Written as DNA, the CDR3 is TGCGCCAGCAGCCAAGAATGGGATACTTCTGGAAACACCATATATTTT.

This clonotype was observed a few times. CDR3 sequence (DNA): TGCGCCAGCAGACCCGCAGGGACCCCATCCTACGAGCAGTACTTC. This gives the protein CASRPAGTPSYEQYF. The chain carries TRBV5-1 and TRBJ2-7; tentatively, D is TRBD1 or TRBD2 (5 bases each). Germline CDR1 reads SGHRS; CDR2 reads YFSETQ. The CDR3 consists of 15 residues. V lost 5 bases to trimming and J lost 1 base, with 16 bases between them. The whole variable domain, filled in from reference TRBV5-1 and TRBJ2-7, reads KAGVTQTPRYLIKTRGQQVTLSCSPISGHRSVSWYQQTPGQGLQFLFEYFSETQRNKGNFPGRFSGRQFSNSRSEMNVSTLELGDSALYLCASRPAGTPSYEQYFGPGTRLTVT.

The rearrangement links TRBV20-1 to TRBJ1-1; 7 bases are a match to TRBD1. The CDR3 runs 16 residues. CDR1 and CDR2 (germline): DFQATT, SNEGSKA (reference sequence). After removal of 1 base from V and 1 base from J, the junction contained 9 bases not matched to a gene. The CDR3 region has the DNA TGCAGTGCTAGAGGCCCCGACAGGGAGAGGAACACTGAAGCTTTCTTT. Its protein product is CSARGPDRERNTEAFF.

The genes are TRBV3-1 and TRBJ2-1, with TRBD1 identical over 8 bases. Trimming at V came to 4 bases and at J to 7 bases, leaving 6 bases not matched to a gene. This CDR3 spans 14 amino acids. In germline, CDR1 is LGHDT, CDR2 YNNKEL (reference sequence). The DNA for the CDR3 is TGTGCCAGCAGCCCTCGACAGGGGCCAAATGAGCAGTTCTTC. Encoded protein: CASSPRQGPNEQFF.

This clonotype was picked up many times. The V gene is TRBV20-1, the J gene TRBJ2-3, with TRBD2 as a possible D gene (6 bases). Trimming removed 5 bases at V and 6 bases at J, with 9 bases between. The CDR3 length is 11 residues. Germline V CDR1 and CDR2: DFQATT, SNEGSKA (reference sequence). The CDR3 DNA reads as TGCAGTGCTCGACTAGTGGATACGCAGTATTTT. It specifies CSARLVDTQYF.

This clonotype was detected a few times. The chain uses TRBV12-3 or TRBV12-4 and TRBJ2-2; perhaps D is TRBD1 or TRBD2 (6 bases each). The CDR3 is 14 residues long. Trimming cost V 9 bases and J 6 bases, with 17 bases left between them. CDR3 nucleotides: TGTGCCAGTATGAAGGAGGGGGAGGCCGGGGAGCTGTTTTTT. Residues: CASMKEGEAGELFF.

This clonotype has more than one count but fewer than ten. This chain links TRBV19 with TRBJ1-5; no reliable D call. This CDR3 has 15 residues. V was clipped by 1 base and J by 1 base, with 8 bases between them. The germline V gene has CDR1 LNHDA and CDR2 SQIVND (reference sequence). In nucleotides, the CDR3 is TGTGCCAGTAGTATAGTGGGCCGCAGCAATCAGCCCCAGCATTTT. Translated, it gives CASSIVGRSNQPQHF.

This clonotype was observed a few times. The V call is TRBV2, the J call TRBJ1-5; D is unresolved. V lost 5 bases, J lost 11 bases, and 19 bases lay in between. The germline CDR1 and CDR2 sequences are SNHLY and FYNNEI. The CDR3 loop spans 14 amino acids. The DNA of the CDR3 is TGTGCCAGCAGTCTAAGAAGGGCCTCGGTGTCCCAGCATTTT. It codes for CASSLRRASVSQHF.

This clonotype was counted only a few times. This sequence joins TRBV7-2 and TRBJ2-3, with 14 positions matching TRBD2. Trimming took 1 base from V and 4 from J; bases not matched to a gene: 4. CDR3 size: 17 residues. The V gene's germline CDR1 is SGHTA and CDR2 FQGNSA. In DNA form, the CDR3 reads TGTGCCAGCAGCTTAGTCGAGACTAGCGGGAGGGCAGATACGCAGTATTTT. Protein product: CASSLVETSGRADTQYF.

The V call is TRBV2, the J call TRBJ2-5; D is ambiguous. V lost 7 bases, J lost 3 bases, and 12 bases lay in between. Germline loops: CDR1 SNHLY, CDR2 FYNNEI. CDR3 length: 13 residues. The CDR3 loop is CASKLVRKETQYF. CDR3 coding DNA: TGTGCCAGCAAACTGGTGAGAAAAGAGACCCAGTACTTC.